A single sample gave rise to the 13 T cell receptor beta chains below, sequenced in a study of control samples from healthy donors and cancer patients. Data came from immunoSEQ multiplex PCR; TCRdb stores just in-frame clones and leaves some out. The table shows roughly 180,000 clones, with around 90% occurring only once. The sample consisted of blood. These receptors all stem from a woman aged 40 to 55 in good health.

This chain uses TRBV18 with TRBJ2-1; D might be TRBD1 (5 bases). Germline V gene sequence: CDR1 KGHSH, CDR2 LQKENI. The CDR3 runs to 13 residues. The V gene lost 0 bases and the J gene lost 7 bases, with 7 bases spanning the gap. The CDR3 DNA is TGTGCCAGCTCACCACCGTCAGGGAATGAGCAGTTCTTC. It codes for CASSPPSGNEQFF.

This clone was detected only once. This specimen includes other DNA sequences encoding the same CDR3. This chain joins TRBV5-4 and TRBJ2-2, with 7 nucleotides matching TRBD1. Germline CDR1 reads SGHNT; CDR2 reads YYREEE (reference sequence). CDR3 length: 15 residues. The ends lost 0 bases at V and 2 bases at J; junction bases unmatched: 1. CDR3 nucleotides: TGTGCCAGCAGCTTGGGACAGGGCAACACCGGGGAGCTGTTTTTT. Translation gives CASSLGQGNTGELFF.

This clone appeared a single time. The chain couples TRBV6-4 to TRBJ2-5; 8 bases fit TRBD2. This CDR3 contains 14 residues. The trim removed 7 bases at V and 3 bases at J, leaving 7 bases unmatched. Per the germline V gene, CDR1 is MRHNA and CDR2 is SNTAGT. CDR3 sequence: CASTSGTRKETQYF. The CDR3 bases are TGTGCCAGCACTTCCGGGACTAGGAAAGAGACCCAGTACTTC.

This sequence joins TRBV25-1 and TRBJ1-6; 10 bases agree with TRBD1. Looked up from germline, CDR1 is MGHDK and CDR2 is SYGVNS. CDR3 length: 16 residues. The junction had 9 bases not matched to a gene; V was cut back by 6 bases and J by 7 bases. DNA of the CDR3: TGTGCCAGCAGGCGACCCGGACAGGGGGAGAATTCACCCCTCCACTTT. It specifies CASRRPGQGENSPLHF.

This chain joins TRBV10-3 and TRBJ2-3; 9 bases line up with TRBD2. Germline V gene data show CDR1 as ENHRY and CDR2 as SYGVKD. J gave up 2 bases and V 5 bases, and 8 bases lay outside the gene matches. The CDR3 loop spans 16 amino acids. The CDR3 sequence: CAISYPAGGPTDTQYF. The CDR3 DNA follows: TGTGCCATCAGTTACCCGGCGGGGGGGCCCACAGATACGCAGTATTTT.

J is TRBJ2-7 and V is TRBV9, with a tentative D call TRBD2 (5 bases). V was clipped by 7 bases and J by 3 bases, with 11 bases between them. This CDR3 region has 12 residues. Germline V CDR1 and CDR2: SGDLS, YYNGEE. CDR3 in DNA: TGTGCCAGCGGCCCGGGGAACTACGAGCAGTACTTC. Its protein product is CASGPGNYEQYF.

This clone was detected only a few times. The V call is TRBV19, the J call TRBJ2-1; 10 bases align to TRBD1. The germline gives CDR1 LNHDA, CDR2 SQIVND (reference sequence). This CDR3 comprises 17 residues. V trimming: 3 bases; J trimming: 6 bases; junction bases outside the gene matches: 11. CDR3 sequence: CASSILIRDRGFNEQFF. In nucleotides, the CDR3 is TGTGCCAGTAGTATCCTAATCCGGGACAGGGGATTCAATGAGCAGTTCTTC.

This chain joins TRBV9 and TRBJ2-7; D call uncertain. The CDR3 is 14 amino acids. V was trimmed by 0 bases and J by 2 bases, leaving 9 bases between them. Looked up from germline, CDR1 is SGDLS and CDR2 is YYNGEE. The CDR3 is CASSVDLVTYEQYF. CDR3 sequence (DNA): TGTGCCAGCAGCGTAGATCTGGTGACCTACGAGCAGTACTTC.

This chain uses TRBV4-1 with TRBJ2-7; 8 bases fit TRBD2. The CDR3 has 18 residues. V lost 0 bases and J lost 6; bases outside the gene matches: 16. CDR1 is MGHRA, CDR2 YSYEKL, per germline. CDR3 region: CASSQDGIAGGRASEQYF. The CDR3 DNA reads as TGCGCCAGCAGCCAAGATGGGATTGCGGGGGGCAGGGCCTCCGAGCAGTACTTC.

The V and J genes are TRBV6-2 or TRBV6-3 and TRBJ2-3; 8 positions match TRBD2. V was pared by 3 bases and J by 8 bases, with 10 bases of the junction left unmatched. Per the germline V gene, CDR1 is MNHEY and CDR2 is SVGEGT. The CDR3 loop spans 15 amino acids. CDR3: CASSYVRGGVGTQYF. The CDR3 DNA is TGTGCCAGCAGTTATGTACGGGGGGGCGTTGGTACGCAGTATTTT.

This clone has only one observation. The J gene is TRBJ2-5, the V gene TRBV7-8; TRBD1 or TRBD2 may be the D gene (5 bases each). Trimming stripped 5 bases from V and 5 bases from J, with 15 bases between. This CDR3 has 14 residues. Germline V CDR1 and CDR2: SGHVS, FQNEAQ. Here the CDR3 DNA reads TGTGCCAGCAGCCTGGTGGGGACCGAGGAGACCCAGTACTTC. As protein: CASSLVGTEETQYF.

In nucleotides, the CDR3 is TGTGCCAGCAGCTCCGAGGAGATGGTCTTCCGCTCCTATGGCTACACCTTC. It is translated as CASSSEEMVFRSYGYTF. The chain carries TRBV7-9 and TRBJ1-2; D is uncertain. Germline CDR1 is SEHNR and CDR2 is FQNEAQ (reference sequence). The length of the CDR3 is 17 residues. V lost 4 bases and J lost 4, with 22 bases in between.

The chain carries TRBV6-1 and TRBJ2-3, with 11 bases that match TRBD2. V dropped 2 bases and J dropped 9; count of bases not matched to a gene: 7. The CDR3 covers 15 residues. The V gene's germline CDR1 is MNHNS and CDR2 SASEGT. In nucleotides, the CDR3 is TGTGCCAGCAGTGAACTAGCGGGGGGCAGGCAGACGCAGTATTTT. Encoded protein: CASSELAGGRQTQYF.